These 2 T cell receptor beta chains were sequenced from one sample in a study of blood T cell repertoires in COVID-19. Produced via immunoSEQ multiplex PCR; TCRdb's table is partial and in-frame only. The data contain about 480,000 clones, around 87% of them singletons. Sequencing input: PBMCs or T cells enriched from blood (not recorded which). Receptors originate from a woman aged 35 to 49 who had recovered from COVID-19.

The chain has TRBV19 and TRBJ1-2; TRBD1 agrees at 7 bases. Germline V gene lookup returns CDR1 LNHDA and CDR2 SQIVND (reference sequence). The V segment lost 6 bases and the J segment 6 bases; nucleotides outside the gene matches: 19. The CDR3 has 17 residues. CDR3 sequence: CASSIQGTLALSHGYTF. In DNA form, the CDR3 reads TGTGCCAGTAGCATACAGGGGACCCTGGCGCTTTCCCATGGCTACACCTTC.

V usage is TRBV19 and J usage is TRBJ2-7; D is perhaps TRBD2 (6 bases). The CDR3 totals 13 residues. V lost 6 bases and J lost 1, with 10 bases in between. CDR1 is LNHDA and CDR2 is SQIVND in the germline V gene (reference sequence). The CDR3 bases are TGTGCCAGTAGGGCTCTAGCGTCCTACGAGCAGTACTTC. It specifies CASRALASYEQYF.